Many counts were recorded for the clone carrying this T cell receptor beta chain. Antigen: not known. Time point here: patch test 3, about 24 weeks after DPC sensitization. Treatment indicated: therapeutic diphenylcyclopropenone sensitization with weekly scalp DPC. These data are taken from a study of human T cells and chemical hapten exposure. V lost 4 bases and J 4 bases, leaving 12 bases between the germline ends. The CDR3 consists of 13 residues. The germline V gene encodes CDR1 GTSNPN and CDR2 SVGIG (reference sequence). TCRdb reprocessed the RACE reads with MiXCR, giving one entry per CDR3 protein. The top ten clones hold more than 0.85% of a sample with about 90,000 distinct CDR3 sequences, roughly a tenth of them seen once. Study-level results: No change in TCRs above 1 in 1000 frequency was produced by DPC sensitization. Expanded TCRs showed more large CDR3 clusters than pre-sensitization or healthy control sets. Alopecia affected the donors, so their immune response may differ from healthy people's. Counts of expanded TCRs (at PT1) showed a positive correlation with patch test score.

J is TRBJ2-3 and V is TRBV30; D is ambiguous. The origin of this receptor is a woman younger than 45 with alopecia areata. Some clones in this sample may be carry-over from other donors' samples. Specimen: whole blood, collected in connection with sensitization to the hapten diphenylcyclopropenone (DPC). CDR3 region: CAWTVGLADTQYF. CDR3 sequence (DNA): TGTGCCTGGACGGTGGGATTGGCAGATACGCAGTATTTT.